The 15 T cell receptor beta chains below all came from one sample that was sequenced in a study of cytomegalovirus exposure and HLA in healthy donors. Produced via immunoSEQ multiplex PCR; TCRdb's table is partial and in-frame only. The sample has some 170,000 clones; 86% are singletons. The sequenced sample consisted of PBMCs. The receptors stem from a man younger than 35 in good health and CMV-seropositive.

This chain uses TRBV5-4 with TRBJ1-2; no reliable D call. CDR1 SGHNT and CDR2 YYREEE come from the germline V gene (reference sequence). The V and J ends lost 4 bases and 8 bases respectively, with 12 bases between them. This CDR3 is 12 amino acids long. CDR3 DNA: TGTGCCAGCAGCGGGCCAACCTCGGGCTACACCTTC. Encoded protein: CASSGPTSGYTF.

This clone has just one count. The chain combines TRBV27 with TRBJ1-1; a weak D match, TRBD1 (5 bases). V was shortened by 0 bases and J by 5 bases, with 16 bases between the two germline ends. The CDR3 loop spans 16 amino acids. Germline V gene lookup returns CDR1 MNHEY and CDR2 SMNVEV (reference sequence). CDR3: CASSLSAGHVRTEAFF. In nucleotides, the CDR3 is TGTGCCAGCAGTTTATCGGCGGGGCACGTTCGAACTGAAGCTTTCTTT.

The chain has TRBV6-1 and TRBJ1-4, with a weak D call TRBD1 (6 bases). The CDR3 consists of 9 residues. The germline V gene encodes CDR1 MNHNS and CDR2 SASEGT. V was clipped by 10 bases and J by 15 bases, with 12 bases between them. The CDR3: CATKGGVFF. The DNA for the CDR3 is TGTGCCACCAAGGGGGGGGTGTTTTTT.

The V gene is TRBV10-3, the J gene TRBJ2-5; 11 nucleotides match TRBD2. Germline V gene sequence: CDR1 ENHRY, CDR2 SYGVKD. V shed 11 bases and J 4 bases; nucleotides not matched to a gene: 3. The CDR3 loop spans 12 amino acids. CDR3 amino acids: CAAGLAGETQYF. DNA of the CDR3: TGTGCCGCCGGACTAGCGGGAGAGACCCAGTACTTC.

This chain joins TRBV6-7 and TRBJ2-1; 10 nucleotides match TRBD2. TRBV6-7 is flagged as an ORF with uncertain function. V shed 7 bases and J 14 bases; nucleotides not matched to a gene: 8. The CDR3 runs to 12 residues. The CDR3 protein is CASISKGLAKFF. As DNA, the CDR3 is TGTGCCAGCATTTCAAAGGGACTAGCGAAGTTCTTC.

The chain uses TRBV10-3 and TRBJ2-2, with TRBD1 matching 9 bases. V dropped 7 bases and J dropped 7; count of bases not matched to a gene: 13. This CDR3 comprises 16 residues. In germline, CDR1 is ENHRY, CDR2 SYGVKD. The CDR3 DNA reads TGTGCCATCACCCCTGGGACCGGGACAGGGTACGGGGAGCTGTTTTTT. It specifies CAITPGTGTGYGELFF.

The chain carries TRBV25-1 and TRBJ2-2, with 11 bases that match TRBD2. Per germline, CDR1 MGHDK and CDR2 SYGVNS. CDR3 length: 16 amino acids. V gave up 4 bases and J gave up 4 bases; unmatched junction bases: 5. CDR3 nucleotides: TGTGCCAGCAGTGGACTCGGGACTAGCGGCACCGGGGAGCTGTTTTTT. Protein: CASSGLGTSGTGELFF.

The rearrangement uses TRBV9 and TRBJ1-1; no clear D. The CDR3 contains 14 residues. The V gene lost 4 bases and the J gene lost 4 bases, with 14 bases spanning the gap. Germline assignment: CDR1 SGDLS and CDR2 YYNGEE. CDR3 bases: TGTGCCAGCAGCCCTAGCCTGATGGGCACTGAAGCTTTCTTT. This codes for CASSPSLMGTEAFF.

CDR3 amino acids: CAISEQGQVYEQYF. The CDR3 DNA is TGTGCCATCAGTGAGCAGGGACAGGTCTACGAGCAGTACTTC. V and J are TRBV10-3 and TRBJ2-7, with TRBD1 matching 8 bases. Germline V gives CDR1 ENHRY, CDR2 SYGVKD. V lost 2 bases to trimming and J lost 3 bases; unmatched junction nucleotides: 3. CDR3 length: 14 amino acids.

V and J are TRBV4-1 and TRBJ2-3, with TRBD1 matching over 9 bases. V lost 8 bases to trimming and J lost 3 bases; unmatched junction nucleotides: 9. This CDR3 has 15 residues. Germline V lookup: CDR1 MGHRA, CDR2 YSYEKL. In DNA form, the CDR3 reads TGCGCCAGCGCCACACCGGGACAGGGAACAGATACGCAGTATTTT. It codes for CASATPGQGTDTQYF.

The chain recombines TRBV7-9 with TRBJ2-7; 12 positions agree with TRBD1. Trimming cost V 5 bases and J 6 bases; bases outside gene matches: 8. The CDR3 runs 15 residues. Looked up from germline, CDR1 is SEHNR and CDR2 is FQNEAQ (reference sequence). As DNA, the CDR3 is TGTGCCAGCAGCGCACCGGGACAGGGGGCGATCGAGCAGTACTTC. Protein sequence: CASSAPGQGAIEQYF.

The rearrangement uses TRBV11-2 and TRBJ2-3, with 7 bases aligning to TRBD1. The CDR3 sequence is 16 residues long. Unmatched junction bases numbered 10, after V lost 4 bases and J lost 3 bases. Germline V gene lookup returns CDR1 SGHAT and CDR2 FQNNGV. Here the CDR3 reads CASSSIQGWATDTQYF. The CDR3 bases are TGTGCCAGCAGCTCGATACAGGGGTGGGCAACAGATACGCAGTATTTT.

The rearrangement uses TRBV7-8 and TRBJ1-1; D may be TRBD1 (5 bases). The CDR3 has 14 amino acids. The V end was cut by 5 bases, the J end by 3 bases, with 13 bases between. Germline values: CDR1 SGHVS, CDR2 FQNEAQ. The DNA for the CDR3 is TGTGCCAGCAGCATTGGGGCGTCGGACACTGAAGCTTTCTTT. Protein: CASSIGASDTEAFF.

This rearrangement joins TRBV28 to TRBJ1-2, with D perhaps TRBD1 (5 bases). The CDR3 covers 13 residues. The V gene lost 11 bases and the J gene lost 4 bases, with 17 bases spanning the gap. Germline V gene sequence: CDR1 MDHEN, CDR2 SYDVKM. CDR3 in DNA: TGTGCCGCAGGAGACAGAGGATCCTATGGCTACACCTTC. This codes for CAAGDRGSYGYTF.

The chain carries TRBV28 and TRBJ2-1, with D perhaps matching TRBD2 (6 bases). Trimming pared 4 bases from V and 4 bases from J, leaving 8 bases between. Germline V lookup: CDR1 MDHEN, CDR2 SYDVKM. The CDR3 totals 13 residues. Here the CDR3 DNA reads TGTGCCAGCAGTTCGGGACTTTACAATGAGCAGTTCTTC. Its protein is CASSSGLYNEQFF.